This T cell receptor beta chain was sequenced in a study of early T cells in non-severe SARS-CoV-2 infection. Germline-derived CDR1 and CDR2 are KGHSH and LQKENI. The CDR3 sequence is 14 residues long. Trimming removed 6 bases at V and 4 bases at J, with 12 bases between. This clonotype was counted at least ten times. One entry per CDR3 protein results from TCRdb running MiXCR on the 5' RACE reads. The repertoire consists of fewer than 30,000 distinct CDR3 sequences, with 5.5% to 7.5% occurring once and the leading ten covering 34%. The TCR originated in an adult who was a healthcare worker with PCR-confirmed SARS-CoV-2 infection or an uninfected control (not recorded which). Sequences were derived from whole blood, sampled at baseline. The chain is built from TRBV18 and TRBJ2-2; no definite D call. The CDR3 is CASSSEMGTGELFF. In DNA form, the CDR3 reads TGTGCCAGCTCGTCTGAAATGGGCACCGGGGAGCTGTTTTTT.